The rows below give T cell receptor beta chains drawn from one sample of a study of cytomegalovirus exposure and HLA in healthy donors. Libraries were prepared by immunoSEQ multiplex PCR; TCRdb keeps only in-frame clonotypes and omits some of them. This sample has under 170,000 clones, with approximately 85% found just once. The sample taken for sequencing was PBMCs. The receptors stem from a man between 45 and 60 years old in good health and CMV-seropositive. Both conserved end residues are part of each CDR3. A D gene is named only where the DNA matches it firmly. Where a row states a size, it is once, few, many or the class of an expanded clone; other rows omit it.

CDR3 DNA	CDR3 protein	D gene	J gene	clone size	V gene
TGTGCCAGCAGTTTATTGGGTCGGGAATACGAGCAGTACTTC	CASSLLGREYEQYF	NA	TRBJ2-7	NA	TRBV28
TGTGCCAGCAGTACCCCGGACAGGGAGGGAAACACCATATATTTT	CASSTPDREGNTIYF	TRBD1	TRBJ1-3	NA	TRBV28
TGCGCCAGCACCGGGACAGACCGATTGCAGTTCTTC	CASTGTDRLQFF	TRBD1	TRBJ2-1	NA	TRBV10-1
TGTGCCAGCATGGACAGGGGGCAAACAGATACGCAGTATTTT	CASMDRGQTDTQYF	TRBD1	TRBJ2-3	NA	TRBV6-1
TGCGCCAGCAGCTTGGCTTTTCAAGGGGGCAGGAGAGAGACCCAGTACTTC	CASSLAFQGGRRETQYF	TRBD1	TRBJ2-5	NA	TRBV5-1
TGTGCCAGCAGTTACGGGTCTAGCGGGGACAATGAGCAGTTCTTC	CASSYGSSGDNEQFF	TRBD2	TRBJ2-1	once	TRBV6-5
TGTGCCATCAGTGCGGCGGGATCCTACAATGAGCAGTTCTTC	CAISAAGSYNEQFF	NA	TRBJ2-1	NA	TRBV10-3
TGTGCCAGCAGTGGACAGTTCGCGAACACCGGGGAGCTGTTTTTT	CASSGQFANTGELFF	NA	TRBJ2-2	NA	TRBV2
TGTGCCAGCAGCGTAGAAGGACTAGCGGGAGGGGGATATACAGATACGCAGTATTTT	CASSVEGLAGGGYTDTQYF	TRBD2	TRBJ2-3	NA	TRBV9
TGTGCCATCAGTGTGGGACAGTATAATTCACCCCTCCACTTT	CAISVGQYNSPLHF	TRBD1	TRBJ1-6	NA	TRBV10-3
TGCGCCAGCAGCTTGGCCGCAGGCACAGATACGCAGTATTTT	CASSLAAGTDTQYF	NA	TRBJ2-3	once	TRBV5-1
TGTGCCAGCAGTGAAACCGGGGACTACGAGCAGTACTTC	CASSETGDYEQYF	NA	TRBJ2-7	NA	TRBV6-1
TGTGCCAGCAGTGCCTCCCAGGGGTTCCAAGAGACCCAGTACTTC	CASSASQGFQETQYF	NA	TRBJ2-5	NA	TRBV2
TGTGCCAGCAGCTTAAAGCTAGGACACACCTACGAGCAGTACTTC	CASSLKLGHTYEQYF	NA	TRBJ2-7	NA	TRBV7-2
TGCGCCAGCAGCTTGGCCGAACCCAGCGGGGAGCTGTTTTTT	CASSLAEPSGELFF	NA	TRBJ2-2	NA	TRBV5-1
TGTGCCAGCTGGAGATCACTAGCGGGTATCACGAACGCCGATGAGCAGTTCTTC	CASWRSLAGITNADEQFF	TRBD2	TRBJ2-1	NA	TRBV5-6
TGTGCCAGCAGCGTCGGGACAGGGGTAATGGAGCAGTACTTC	CASSVGTGVMEQYF	TRBD1	TRBJ2-7	NA	TRBV9
TGTGCCTGGGGCGGTAGGGGGAGCTTATCCTACGAGCAGTACTTC	CAWGGRGSLSYEQYF	NA	TRBJ2-7	NA	TRBV30
TGCGCCAGCAGCCAAGAGGGACGGGCGGGAGTCACCGGGGAGCTGTTTTTT	CASSQEGRAGVTGELFF	TRBD2	TRBJ2-2	NA	TRBV4-1
TGCGCCAGCAGCTTGGTAGCGGCCTCCCACGAGCAGTACTTC	CASSLVAASHEQYF	NA	TRBJ2-7	NA	TRBV5-1
TGTGCCAGTAGTATAGATCCAGTGTCTGGCTACACCTTC	CASSIDPVSGYTF	NA	TRBJ1-2	NA	TRBV19
TGTGCCAGCAGTGACAACAGGGGCTCAGTCACAGATACGCAGTATTTT	CASSDNRGSVTDTQYF	TRBD1	TRBJ2-3	NA	TRBV2
TGTGCCAGCTCACCACCGGGCAACGCGAACACCGGGGAGCTGTTTTTT	CASSPPGNANTGELFF	NA	TRBJ2-2	NA	TRBV18
TGCAGCGTTGAAGAAGACAGGGGCCCCTATGGCTACACCTTC	CSVEEDRGPYGYTF	TRBD1	TRBJ1-2	NA	TRBV29-1
TGTGCCAGCAGCTTACGCCGTGGGACAGGGCACGCCCTTGGCTATGGCTACACCTTC	CASSLRRGTGHALGYGYTF	TRBD1	TRBJ1-2	NA	TRBV11-1
TGTGCCAGCTCCCAGGGGAGGGACAACACCATATATTTT	CASSQGRDNTIYF	NA	TRBJ1-3	NA	TRBV18
TGTGCCAGCAGTAGCGGGGAAAGCTCCTACGAGCAGTACTTC	CASSSGESSYEQYF	TRBD2	TRBJ2-7	NA	TRBV6-1
TGCAGCGTTGAAATCGACAGGGGGAACTATGGCTACACCTTC	CSVEIDRGNYGYTF	TRBD1	TRBJ1-2	NA	TRBV29-1
TGCAGCGTTGTGGGAGCTGGGGCCAACGTCCTGACTTTC	CSVVGAGANVLTF	NA	TRBJ2-6	NA	TRBV29-1
TGTGCCAGCAGCCGGACAGGGGGAAGTCAGCCCCAGCATTTT	CASSRTGGSQPQHF	TRBD1	TRBJ1-5	NA	TRBV7-6
TGTGCCAGCAGTTTAAGCAGGATCGACTATGGCTACACCTTC	CASSLSRIDYGYTF	NA	TRBJ1-2	NA	TRBV28
TGCGCCAGCAGCTTGGCCCGCAGGATTGATTCACCCCTCCACTTT	CASSLARRIDSPLHF	NA	TRBJ1-6	NA	TRBV5-1
TGCGCCAGCAGCTTTCAGGGAAACTACGAGCAGTACTTC	CASSFQGNYEQYF	NA	TRBJ2-7	NA	TRBV5-1
TGTGCCAGCAGCAAAGGCCCCCGGGACAGGGGAGACGAGCAGTACTTC	CASSKGPRDRGDEQYF	NA	TRBJ2-7	NA	TRBV21-1
TGTGCCAGCAGCTTGGGGACTAGCGGGAGTAAGACCCAGTACTTC	CASSLGTSGSKTQYF	TRBD2	TRBJ2-5	NA	TRBV5-4
TGTGCCAGCAGCATGCAGGGTGAGGCGGGGGAGACCCAGTACTTC	CASSMQGEAGETQYF	NA	TRBJ2-5	NA	TRBV5-4
TGCGCCAGCAGCTCCGGGGACATTGCAGATACGCAGTATTTT	CASSSGDIADTQYF	NA	TRBJ2-3	NA	TRBV5-1
TGTGCCAGTAGTCCGCGGACAGGGGCTCGAAATCAGCCCCAGCATTTT	CASSPRTGARNQPQHF	TRBD1	TRBJ1-5	NA	TRBV19
TGTGCCAGCAGCTCTGGGGAGGGATATGGTGAGCAGTACTTC	CASSSGEGYGEQYF	TRBD2	TRBJ2-7	NA	TRBV7-2
TGCGCCAGCAGCCGCGGGACTAGCGGGAGGACAGATACGCAGTATTTT	CASSRGTSGRTDTQYF	TRBD2	TRBJ2-3	once	TRBV5-1
TGTGCCAGCAGCCAAGGACTAGCGGGTTCCGGCACAGATACGCAGTATTTT	CASSQGLAGSGTDTQYF	TRBD2	TRBJ2-3	NA	TRBV5-4
TGCAGCGTTCCAGGGCCGGGACAGGAGGGGCAGTATTTT	CSVPGPGQEGQYF	TRBD1	TRBJ2-3	few	TRBV29-1
TGTGCCAGCTCACCGGGTGAGGGGGACGAGCAGTACTTC	CASSPGEGDEQYF	NA	TRBJ2-7	few	TRBV18
TGCGCCAGCAGCTTGCGGACAGGGGCCGGGGACACTGAAGCTTTCTTT	CASSLRTGAGDTEAFF	TRBD1	TRBJ1-1	few	TRBV5-1
TGCGCCAGCAGCAGCACAGGGAAAGAGACCCAGTACTTC	CASSSTGKETQYF	NA	TRBJ2-5	once	TRBV5-1
TGTGCCAGCAGCTTAGATCTACGTGAAAAACTGTTTTTT	CASSLDLREKLFF	NA	TRBJ1-4	once	TRBV11-2
TGTGCCAGCAGGATAACAGGGGGAACTGAAGCTTTCTTT	CASRITGGTEAFF	TRBD1	TRBJ1-1	NA	TRBV6-5
TGTGCCAGCACCGGAGTTTTCTACGAGCAGTACTTC	CASTGVFYEQYF	NA	TRBJ2-7	NA	TRBV14
TGTGCCAGCAGTGACGGACAGGGGAATGGCTACACCTTC	CASSDGQGNGYTF	TRBD1	TRBJ1-2	NA	TRBV6-1
TGTGCCAGCAGCTGGGACAGGGATGGGACCCAGTACTTC	CASSWDRDGTQYF	TRBD1	TRBJ2-5	few	TRBV7-3
TGTGCCACCAGCAGAGACGACAGGGCGTTCTACGAGCAGTACTTC	CATSRDDRAFYEQYF	TRBD1	TRBJ2-7	NA	TRBV15
TGTGCCAGCACCCCAATCGGGACACTTAGCAATCAGCCCCAGCATTTT	CASTPIGTLSNQPQHF	NA	TRBJ1-5	NA	TRBV28
TGTGCCAGCAGCTCGACAGGGTCAGTCTACGAGCAGTACTTC	CASSSTGSVYEQYF	TRBD1	TRBJ2-7	NA	TRBV5-4
TGCGCCAGCAGCTTGACAGGGGGCCCTAATCAGCCCCAGCATTTT	CASSLTGGPNQPQHF	TRBD1	TRBJ1-5	NA	TRBV5-1
TGTGCCAGCAGTCCTCAGGGCGGCAATCAGCCCCAGCATTTT	CASSPQGGNQPQHF	NA	TRBJ1-5	NA	TRBV28